Sequencing of this T cell receptor beta chain was carried out in a study of OX40 agonist ivuxolimab in advanced cancers. As for the study more broadly: Ivuxolimab was an agonistic, fully human IgG2 monoclonal antibody directed against OX40 (CD134), a costimulatory receptor. Intravenous ivuxolimab was administered to patients every 2 weeks at six dose levels: 0.01, 0.1, 0.3, 1.5, 3 and 10 mg/kg. Of the roughly 50 dose-escalation patients, hepatocellular carcinoma was present in about 20, melanoma in some 15, renal cell carcinoma in 9 and head and neck cancer in 9. In the dose-escalation cohort, roughly 80% of patients were male, and the mean age was approximately 60 years, with a range of about 23 to 90. Prior anti-PD-1, anti-PD-L1 or anti-CTLA-4 therapy was permitted, and checkpoint inhibitors had been received by less than 45% of dose-escalation patients. Three dose-escalation patients achieved partial responses, one with hepatocellular carcinoma and two with cutaneous melanoma. The purpose of peripheral TCRbeta sequencing was to test whether ivuxolimab changed TCR sequence diversity and led to clonal T-cell expansion. The paper reports the monotherapy dose-escalation portion (N of about 54 patients) of the phase I ivuxolimab trial.

To sequence the TCRbeta CDR3 region, genomic DNA was isolated from the sorted cells. The immunoSEQ Assay was used for sequencing of TCRbeta CDR3 regions. The clones in this table, taken by TCRdb from immuneACCESS, are in-frame only. Not every clone is retained; where verified, under half of the shortfall comes from an unresolved V gene, and the cause of the rest is unknown. For this sample there are tens of thousands of clones; 81% appear just once. Approximately 4.6% of the sample is in the top ten clones. Patients with a history of autoimmune disease or receiving systemic immunosuppression were excluded from the trial. Peripheral blood for TCR sequencing was collected from all dose cohorts at baseline, on cycle 4 day 1, and on cycle 7 day 1. The samples were taken from a phase I, first-in-human, multicenter, open-label dose-escalation trial of ivuxolimab. Adults with locally advanced or metastatic head and neck squamous cell, hepatocellular, melanoma or renal cell carcinoma were enrolled in the trial. Before TCR sequencing, CD4+ and CD8+ T cells were separately sorted from peripheral blood.

Here is what the overall study found, with its caveats: Low levels of normalized T-cell clonal expansion were also seen in some nonresponding patients. At doses of 0.1 to 3.0 mg/kg, clonal expansion of both CD4+ and CD8+ blood T cells was observed from baseline to week 6. Which antigens the clonally expanded peripheral T cells were specific for was not determined. On average, CD8+ T cells showed more expanded clones than CD4+ T cells after ivuxolimab. In partial responders in the 0.1-3.0 mg/kg groups, normalized peripheral clonal expansion was found to be among the lowest, especially among CD8+ T cells.

For this clone: Which antigen it targets is not known. No much larger clone exists at a distance of one base, and base qualities are not known.

Trimming removed 1 base from V and 0 bases from J, leaving 4 bases between the germline ends. The germline V gene provides CDR1 MNHNS and CDR2 SASEGT. Reading from cysteine to phenylalanine, the CDR3 counts 14 amino acids. The CDR3 DNA has 42 bases and is translated from base 1. Sample: CD4+ or CD8+ T cells sorted from blood, taken in a trial of the OX40 agonist ivuxolimab. The V gene is TRBV6-1 and the J gene is TRBJ1-5, with no D gene named confidently. The clonotype originates from an adult with an advanced solid tumor such as melanoma, head and neck, liver or kidney cancer. The CDR3 reads as follows: CASSEGISNQPQHF. The DNA reads as follows: TGTGCCAGCAGTGAAGGGATTAGCAATCAGCCCCAGCATTTT.